This is a list of T cell receptor beta chains from one sample in a study of regulatory T cells in long-lasting Graves disease. MiXCR, applied by TCRdb to the multiplex PCR reads, yields one record per CDR3 protein. The data contain around 250,000 distinct CDR3 sequences, roughly 18% of them singletons. A further study also used this sample, focusing on T cells in Graves' hyperthyroidism and ophthalmopathy.

Sequenced here: peripheral blood mononuclear cells (PBMCs), sampled at new diagnosis, from a patient treated with antithyroid drugs. These receptors came from a woman aged 30 to 39 with Graves disease. Each CDR3 is given with its conserved first and last residue. D genes are given only for firm matches. Not all rows give a size; the values are once, few, many and, for expanded clones, a class.

J: TRBJ2-7
D: NA
size: many
V: TRBV6-1
CDR3: CASTLNSYEQYF
DNA: TGTGCCAGCACCCTCAACTCCTACGAGCAGTACTTC

J: TRBJ2-2
D: NA
size: few
V: TRBV18
CDR3: CASTHGLGKSTGELFF
DNA: TGTGCCAGCACGCATGGTCTGGGCAAATCGACCGGGGAGCTGTTTTTT

J: TRBJ2-1
D: TRBD2
size: NA
V: TRBV2
CDR3: CASSELAGPTEQFF
DNA: TGTGCCAGCAGTGAATTAGCGGGGCCGACGGAGCAGTTCTTC

J: TRBJ2-5
D: NA
size: many
V: TRBV7-9
CDR3: CASTQGGSETQYF
DNA: TGTGCCAGCACCCAGGGGGGGTCAGAGACCCAGTACTTC

J: TRBJ1-1
D: NA
size: many
V: TRBV18
CDR3: CASSPGGSTEAFF
DNA: TGTGCCAGCTCACCAGGGGGGAGTACTGAAGCTTTCTTT

J: TRBJ1-1
D: NA
size: many
V: TRBV29-1
CDR3: CSVRQLNTEAFF
DNA: TGCAGCGTTCGGCAGCTTAACACTGAAGCTTTCTTT

J: TRBJ2-1
D: TRBD2
size: NA
V: TRBV20-1
CDR3: CSAVTLGAGGSNEQFF
DNA: TGCAGTGCCGTAACCCTCGGAGCGGGGGGGAGTAATGAGCAGTTCTTC

J: TRBJ1-1
D: NA
size: NA
V: TRBV10-1
CDR3: CASSDGAGPWTEAFF
DNA: TGCGCCAGCAGTGATGGGGCGGGCCCGTGGACTGAAGCTTTCTTT

J: TRBJ2-6
D: NA
size: many
V: TRBV13
CDR3: CAASGSSGANVLTF
DNA: TGTGCAGCTTCAGGTTCCTCTGGGGCCAACGTCCTGACTTTC

J: TRBJ2-1
D: TRBD2
size: many
V: TRBV5-5
CDR3: CASSFQLAGGYGEQFF
DNA: TGTGCCAGCAGCTTTCAACTAGCGGGGGGTTATGGTGAGCAGTTCTTC

J: TRBJ1-4
D: NA
size: many
V: TRBV7-2
CDR3: CASSHTGPGEKLFF
DNA: TGTGCCAGCAGCCACACAGGCCCGGGCGAAAAACTGTTTTTT

J: TRBJ1-5
D: NA
size: few
V: TRBV19
CDR3: CASGPPATGQPQHF
DNA: TGTGCCAGCGGCCCCCCCGCGACGGGACAGCCCCAGCATTTT

J: TRBJ2-7
D: NA
size: NA
V: TRBV12-3/TRBV12-4
CDR3: CASMDRSYEQYF
DNA: TGTGCCAGCATGGACCGCTCGTACGAGCAGTACTTC

J: TRBJ2-3
D: NA
size: many
V: TRBV7-3
CDR3: CASSSSEGVTQYF
DNA: TGTGCCAGCAGCTCTTCCGAGGGTGTTACGCAGTATTTT

J: TRBJ1-2
D: TRBD1
size: many
V: TRBV9
CDR3: CASSTGTGLNYGYTF
DNA: TGTGCCAGCAGCACAGGGACAGGCCTAAACTATGGCTACACCTTC

J: TRBJ2-2
D: NA
size: few
V: TRBV7-7
CDR3: CASSREQTGELFF
DNA: TGTGCTAGCAGCCGAGAACAGACCGGGGAGCTGTTTTTT

J: TRBJ2-1
D: TRBD1
size: many
V: TRBV20-1
CDR3: CSATHQDRGRTYNEQFF
DNA: TGCAGTGCCACACACCAAGACAGGGGGAGGACCTACAATGAGCAGTTCTTC

J: TRBJ2-7
D: TRBD1
size: many
V: TRBV20-1
CDR3: CSADAGTGITYEQYF
DNA: TGCAGTGCAGACGCCGGGACAGGAATCACCTACGAGCAGTACTTC

J: TRBJ2-7
D: TRBD1
size: many
V: TRBV11-2
CDR3: CASSRVQGAFDEQYF
DNA: TGTGCCAGCAGCCGGGTACAGGGGGCTTTCGACGAGCAGTACTTC

J: TRBJ2-6
D: TRBD2
size: many
V: TRBV20-1
CDR3: CSAREGGTGANVLTF
DNA: TGCAGTGCTAGAGAGGGGGGGACTGGGGCCAACGTCCTGACTTTC

J: TRBJ1-6
D: NA
size: many
V: TRBV20-1
CDR3: CSARERVGNNSPLHF
DNA: TGCAGTGCTAGAGAGAGGGTTGGTAATAATTCACCCCTCCACTTT

J: TRBJ1-1
D: TRBD1
size: many
V: TRBV18
CDR3: CASSTTGDTEAFF
DNA: TGTGCCAGCTCAACTACAGGGGACACTGAAGCTTTCTTT

J: TRBJ2-7
D: NA
size: NA
V: TRBV19
CDR3: CASSTSFGGIYEQYF
DNA: TGTGCCAGTAGTACCTCCTTTGGAGGGATTTACGAGCAGTACTTC

J: TRBJ1-1
D: NA
size: many
V: TRBV5-1
CDR3: CASTVDRNTEAFF
DNA: TGCGCCAGCACCGTTGACAGAAACACTGAAGCTTTCTTT

J: TRBJ1-1
D: NA
size: many
V: TRBV5-5
CDR3: CASSLEGGQTNTEAFF
DNA: TGCGCCAGCAGCTTGGAGGGGGGGCAGACTAACACTGAAGCTTTCTTT

J: TRBJ2-3
D: NA
size: many
V: TRBV10-3
CDR3: CAITNGGPGSTDTQYF
DNA: TGTGCCATCACCAATGGGGGCCCTGGAAGCACAGATACGCAGTATTTT

J: TRBJ1-2
D: NA
size: few
V: TRBV6-2/TRBV6-3
CDR3: CASSPLFLYGYTF
DNA: TGTGCCAGCAGCCCCCTGTTCCTCTATGGCTACACCTTC

J: TRBJ1-4
D: NA
size: many
V: TRBV4-1
CDR3: CASSQEEARREKLFF
DNA: TGCGCCAGCAGCCAAGAAGAGGCCCGGAGAGAAAAACTGTTTTTT

J: TRBJ2-1
D: NA
size: NA
V: TRBV6-9
CDR3: CASSYAGTLSNGQFF
DNA: TGTGCCAGCAGTTACGCGGGGACCCTCTCCAATGGGCAGTTCTTC

J: TRBJ2-5
D: TRBD2
size: many
V: TRBV20-1
CDR3: CSARDRLAGGWEETQYF
DNA: TGCAGTGCTAGAGACCGACTAGCGGGGGGGTGGGAAGAGACCCAGTACTTC

J: TRBJ2-5
D: TRBD2
size: many
V: TRBV7-3
CDR3: CASSSSPTSGGAGTQYF
DNA: TGTGCCAGCAGCTCCTCCCCGACTAGCGGGGGCGCAGGGACCCAGTACTTC

J: TRBJ2-7
D: NA
size: many
V: TRBV2
CDR3: CASSNANGEQYF
DNA: TGTGCCAGCAGTAATGCAAACGGAGAGCAGTACTTC

J: TRBJ2-3
D: NA
size: many
V: TRBV3-1
CDR3: CASSQDVGGRTNTQYF
DNA: TGTGCCAGCAGCCAAGATGTGGGGGGGCGGACAAATACGCAGTATTTT

J: TRBJ2-3
D: TRBD2
size: NA
V: TRBV7-2
CDR3: CASSLGYSGRADTQYF
DNA: TGTGCCAGCAGCTTAGGGTACTCCGGGAGGGCAGATACGCAGTATTTT

J: TRBJ2-1
D: TRBD1
size: many
V: TRBV7-9
CDR3: CASSWGQGIEQFF
DNA: TGTGCCAGCAGCTGGGGACAGGGGATTGAGCAGTTCTTC

J: TRBJ1-1
D: NA
size: many
V: TRBV6-2/TRBV6-3
CDR3: CASSVTGQVTDQAFF
DNA: TGTGCCAGCAGTGTAACAGGGCAGGTAACCGATCAAGCTTTCTTT

J: TRBJ1-5
D: TRBD1
size: NA
V: TRBV19
CDR3: CASRKTGGERPQHF
DNA: TGTGCCAGTAGGAAAACAGGGGGCGAACGGCCCCAGCATTTT

J: TRBJ1-1
D: NA
size: many
V: TRBV12-3/TRBV12-4
CDR3: CASSSDKNTEAFF
DNA: TGTGCCAGCAGCTCCGACAAGAACACTGAAGCTTTCTTT

J: TRBJ1-5
D: TRBD1
size: NA
V: TRBV30
CDR3: CAWSDRGDQPQHF
DNA: TGTGCCTGGAGTGACAGGGGGGATCAGCCCCAGCATTTT

J: TRBJ1-1
D: NA
size: many
V: TRBV6-6
CDR3: CASSYSGGMNTEAFF
DNA: TGTGCCAGCAGTTACTCGGGGGGAATGAACACTGAAGCTTTCTTT

J: TRBJ1-1
D: NA
size: few
V: TRBV10-3
CDR3: CAISERVENTEAFF
DNA: TGTGCCATCAGTGAGAGGGTTGAGAACACTGAAGCTTTCTTT

J: TRBJ1-3
D: NA
size: many
V: TRBV7-2
CDR3: CASSLTLSGNTIYF
DNA: TGTGCCAGCAGCCTGACACTCTCTGGAAACACCATATATTTT

J: TRBJ1-1
D: NA
size: many
V: TRBV6-1
CDR3: CASKWDTEAFF
DNA: TGTGCCAGCAAATGGGACACTGAAGCTTTCTTT

J: TRBJ2-1
D: NA
size: many
V: TRBV5-4
CDR3: CASSSPHRGYNEQFF
DNA: TGTGCCAGCAGCTCCCCGCACCGAGGGTACAATGAGCAGTTCTTC

J: TRBJ2-1
D: NA
size: NA
V: TRBV30
CDR3: CAWNEESSYNEQFF
DNA: TGTGCCTGGAATGAAGAGAGCTCCTACAATGAGCAGTTCTTC